This T cell receptor (beta chain) stems from a study of CD8 T cells in ankylosing spondylitis. Molecular-barcoded quantitative 5'-RACE produced these TCR beta libraries. Each CDR3 protein gets one entry after TCRdb re-called the 5' RACE reads with MiXCR. The repertoire includes just under 350,000 distinct CDR3 sequences, roughly 14% of them detected once, and 0.95% to 1.4% sits in the top ten. Findings of the study overall: A motif in TCR beta, a set of eight highly homologous variants, appeared characteristic of ankylosing spondylitis blood. A CD8+ phenotype characterized the disease-linked clones, which were relatively rare in peripheral blood. Enrichment of disease-linked clones was reportedly significant in matched ankylosing spondylitis synovial fluid.

In its sample, this clonotype was seen a few times. What it binds is not known. The source material was blood, either unsorted or a sorted T cell fraction (not recorded which). The TCR sequence derives from a male donor with ankylosing spondylitis or in good health (not recorded which).

The DNA of the CDR3 is TGTGCCAGCAGTTCGAGACGTCTAGCATCTGGAGAGACCCAGTACTTC. It encodes CASSSRRLASGETQYF. The J gene is TRBJ2-5, the V gene TRBV12-3 or TRBV12-4, with D maybe TRBD2 (5 bases). The CDR3 sequence is 16 residues long. The V end lost 4 bases, the J end lost 4 bases, and 19 bases lay between the germline ends.